This T cell receptor beta chain derives from a study of T cells in Graves' hyperthyroidism and ophthalmopathy. This clonotype was detected a few times. TCR beta CDR3 region amplification was performed from RNA transcripts. In the first-round RT-PCR of the TCR CDR3, the HTBI primer set was used. One entry per CDR3 protein, called by TCRdb with MiXCR from the multiplex PCR reads. The sample records some 250,000 distinct CDR3 sequences, over 12% being singletons. The CDR3 consists of 15 residues. Germline CDR1 SGDLS, CDR2 YYNGEE. Trimming removed 0 bases from V and 4 bases from J; junction bases left unmatched: 6.

The source is a woman between 45 and 65 years old with Graves' hyperthyroidism that later progressed to Graves' ophthalmopathy. The sample was blood. V gene TRBV9 combines with J gene TRBJ2-7; 8 nucleotides align to TRBD1. The CDR3 reads CASSVDDRGSYEQYF. CDR3 nucleotide sequence: TGTGCCAGCAGCGTAGATGACAGGGGCTCGTACGAGCAGTACTTC.